These 28 T cell receptor beta chains were all obtained from the same sample, sequenced in a study of shared clonotypes between healthy human individuals. Measured with immunoSEQ multiplex PCR; TCRdb has only the in-frame clones, and not every one. The data contain under 85,000 clones, 60% to 70% of them singletons. Sequencing input: memory CD8+ T cells sorted from blood. Subset: CD45RO+ cells pooled with CCR7-negative TemRA cells. Receptor source: a man younger than 45 in good health.

The chain uses TRBV6-1 and TRBJ1-1, with 7 bases aligning to TRBD1. The germline V gene has CDR1 MNHNS and CDR2 SASEGT. The CDR3 covers 11 residues. The junction had 1 base not matched to a gene; V was cut back by 7 bases and J by 5 bases. The CDR3 sequence is CASIRGTEAFF. For the CDR3, the DNA is TGTGCCAGCATCAGGGGGACTGAAGCTTTCTTT.

This clone turned up a few times. The chain recombines TRBV28 with TRBJ2-5, with no clear D. This CDR3 region has 13 residues. Trimming left V 5 bases short and J 1 base short, with 8 bases between. Per germline, CDR1 MDHEN and CDR2 SYDVKM. The CDR3 DNA follows: TGTGCCAGCAGTCTCGGCGGCCAAGAGACCCAGTACTTC. This gives the protein CASSLGGQETQYF.

The chain joins TRBV19 to TRBJ2-1; D is undetermined. Looked up from germline, CDR1 is LNHDA and CDR2 is SQIVND (reference sequence). The CDR3 extends over 15 amino acids. Trimming cost V 5 bases and J 0 bases, with 11 bases left between them. CDR3 sequence: CASSLGKRSYNEQFF. CDR3 nucleotide sequence: TGTGCCAGTAGTCTGGGGAAGCGCTCCTACAATGAGCAGTTCTTC.

V is TRBV5-4 and J is TRBJ1-1; D not resolved. From germline, CDR1 is SGHNT and CDR2 YYREEE (reference sequence). This CDR3 region has 11 residues. V was clipped by 7 bases and J by 5 bases, with 9 bases between them. This chain's CDR3 is CASGDPTEAFF. Here the CDR3 DNA reads TGTGCCAGCGGTGACCCGACTGAAGCTTTCTTT. Supplemented by reference TRBV5-4 and TRBJ1-1, the full variable domain reads ETGVTQSPTHLIKTRGQQVTLRCSSQSGHNTVSWYQQALGQGPQFIFQYYREEENGRGNFPPRFSGLQFPNYSSELNVNALELDDSALYLCASGDPTEAFFGQGTRLTVV.

This clone was counted a few times. The chain is built from TRBV14 and TRBJ1-2, with 7 positions matching TRBD1. CDR3 size: 12 residues. Germline CDR1 and CDR2: SGHDN and FVKESK. The V and J ends lost 2 bases and 13 bases, in that order; junction bases with no gene match: 7. The CDR3 sequence is CASSQNRDRVTF. CDR3 in DNA: TGTGCCAGCAGCCAAAACCGGGACAGAGTCACCTTC.

This clone was counted between two and nine times. The chain is built from TRBV27 and TRBJ2-1; D remains ambiguous. In germline, CDR1 is MNHEY, CDR2 SMNVEV (reference sequence). The CDR3 has 12 residues. V was clipped by 2 bases and J by 8 bases, with 7 bases between them. The CDR3 sequence: CASSLNEDEQFF. The CDR3 DNA reads TGTGCCAGCAGTTTAAATGAAGATGAGCAGTTCTTC.

This clone was counted a few times. V gene TRBV5-1 combines with J gene TRBJ2-7; D is tentatively TRBD1 or TRBD2 (5 bases each). Trimming cost V 3 bases and J 2 bases, with 18 bases left between them. The CDR3 has 16 amino acids. Germline V gene sequence: CDR1 SGHRS, CDR2 YFSETQ. The CDR3 DNA reads TGCGCCAGCAGCTCCGCCGGGGCAGGCCTGACCTACGAGCAGTACTTC. It yields the protein CASSSAGAGLTYEQYF.

V and J are TRBV30 and TRBJ2-5, with D hard to call. The CDR3 loop spans 13 amino acids. CDR1 is GTSNPN and CDR2 is SVGIG in the germline V gene (reference sequence). V was clipped by 0 bases and J by 5 bases, with 10 bases between them. The CDR3 spells CAWSVLESETQYF. The DNA of the CDR3 is TGTGCCTGGAGTGTTCTGGAGTCGGAGACCCAGTACTTC.

The chain couples TRBV5-1 to TRBJ2-5; TRBD1 is a possible D gene (5 bases). The V gene's germline CDR1 is SGHRS and CDR2 YFSETQ. Trimming took off 1 base at V and 5 bases at J, with 6 bases between the two ends. The CDR3 totals 12 residues. CDR3 region: CASSLSGETQYF. The CDR3 DNA reads as TGCGCCAGCAGCTTGTCAGGGGAGACCCAGTACTTC.

To note about this clone: An end of the junction does not agree with germline; a read error may underlie this. This sequence joins TRBV27 and TRBJ2-1; TRBD2 is a possible D gene (6 bases). CDR1 and CDR2 from the germline V gene are MNHEY and SMNVEV (reference sequence). The CDR3 covers 18 residues. The CDR3 nucleotides read TGTGCCAGCAGCTTATCCGCTCTGGCGGGATGGTCGTACAATGAGCAGTTCTTC. This gives the protein CASSLSALAGWSYNEQFF.

This clone was counted once. This rearrangement joins TRBV2 to TRBJ1-3; the match to TRBD1 covers 8 bases. Germline trimming cut 7 bases from V and 0 bases from J; bases unmatched to any gene: 11. Per germline, CDR1 SNHLY and CDR2 FYNNEI. CDR3 length: 17 residues. The CDR3 DNA reads TGTGCCAGCATCGTCGGGACAGGTCGCCACTCTGGAAACACCATATATTTT. It is translated as CASIVGTGRHSGNTIYF.

This clone came up a few times. The rearrangement joins TRBV6-1 to TRBJ2-3, with a weak D call TRBD2 (6 bases). Trimming pared 7 bases from V and 4 bases from J, leaving 12 bases between. The CDR3 length is 13 residues. Germline V gives CDR1 MNHNS, CDR2 SASEGT. The CDR3 loop is CASNTGLPDTQYF. In DNA, the CDR3 is TGTGCCAGCAATACGGGACTCCCAGATACGCAGTATTTT.

The V call is TRBV11-1, the J call TRBJ1-4, with D possibly TRBD1 on 6 matching bases. The CDR3 extends over 15 amino acids. V lost 7 bases and J lost 6, with 18 bases in between. Looked up from germline, CDR1 is SGHAT and CDR2 is FQDESV (reference sequence). The CDR3 sequence: CASTLGGDKHEKLFF. In DNA, the CDR3 is TGTGCCAGCACCCTCGGAGGGGACAAGCATGAAAAACTGTTTTTT.

The chain couples TRBV5-4 to TRBJ2-7; D call uncertain. This CDR3 has 13 residues. V lost 7 bases and J 3 bases, leaving 14 bases between the germline ends. Germline loops: CDR1 SGHNT, CDR2 YYREEE (reference sequence). The CDR3 sequence is CASSLFVSYEQYF. CDR3 nucleotide sequence: TGTGCCAGCTCCTTGTTCGTTAGCTACGAGCAGTACTTC.

The V and J genes are TRBV7-2 and TRBJ1-1, with a possible D match to TRBD1 (6 bases). V was cut by 1 base and J by 6 bases, with 12 bases left in between. Germline lookup yields CDR1 SGHTA and CDR2 FQGNSA. The CDR3 is made up of 14 amino acids. The CDR3 reads CASSLVGGQAEAFF. Here the CDR3 DNA reads TGTGCCAGCAGCTTAGTTGGGGGGCAGGCTGAAGCTTTCTTT.

This clone was counted between two and nine times. The J gene is TRBJ1-4, the V gene TRBV4-1; D is unclear. V dropped 2 bases and J dropped 6 bases, with 4 bases sitting between them. The CDR3 extends over 12 amino acids. Germline V lookup: CDR1 MGHRA, CDR2 YSYEKL. Here the CDR3 DNA reads TGCGCCAGCAGCCAACCCTATGAAAAACTGTTTTTT. Translating gives CASSQPYEKLFF.

The V gene is TRBV7-8, the J gene TRBJ2-7; a possible D gene is TRBD1 (5 bases). V was cut by 1 base and J by 3 bases, with 10 bases left in between. The CDR3 has 14 residues. Germline V CDR1 and CDR2: SGHVS, FQNEAQ. CDR3 coding DNA: TGTGCCAGCAGCTTAGTTACAGGCGGCTACGAGCAGTACTTC. Encoded protein: CASSLVTGGYEQYF. The variable domain in full, completed from reference TRBV7-8 and TRBJ2-7, reads GAGVSQSPRYKVAKRGQDVALRCDPISGHVSLFWYQQALGQGPEFLTYFQNEAQLDKSGLPSDRFFAERPEGSVSTLKIQRTQQEDSAVYLCASSLVTGGYEQYFGPGTRLTVT.

The V gene is TRBV4-1, the J gene TRBJ2-7; tentative D call: TRBD1 (5 bases). Germline loops: CDR1 MGHRA, CDR2 YSYEKL. Trimming removed 3 bases at V and 1 base at J, with 7 bases between. The CDR3 covers 13 residues. CDR3 sequence reads: CASSHRQSYEQYF. The DNA of the CDR3 is TGCGCCAGCAGCCACCGACAGTCCTACGAGCAGTACTTC.

The V gene is TRBV7-2, the J gene TRBJ1-2; TRBD1 aligns across 8 bases. The CDR3 runs to 15 residues. The germline V gene encodes CDR1 SGHTA and CDR2 FQGNSA. With V trimmed by 5 bases and J by 8 bases, 13 bases remained unmatched. CDR3 nucleotide sequence: TGTGCCAGCAGCCGAGGACAGGGCCAGGCGTTGGGCTACACCTTC. Encoded protein: CASSRGQGQALGYTF.

The chain links TRBV25-1 to TRBJ2-7, with D uncertain. Germline values: CDR1 MGHDK, CDR2 SYGVNS. The CDR3 runs 12 residues. V gave up 5 bases and J gave up 2 bases, with 7 bases separating them. This CDR3 is CASSTMAYEQYF. Written as DNA, the CDR3 is TGTGCCAGCAGTACTATGGCCTACGAGCAGTACTTC.

This rearrangement joins TRBV2 to TRBJ2-7; no reliable D call. With 7 bases removed from V and 3 bases from J, the gap between germline ends came to 13 bases. This CDR3 has 13 amino acids. Germline-derived CDR1 and CDR2 are SNHLY and FYNNEI. The CDR3 reads CASTGDRLYEQYF. The CDR3 nucleotides are TGTGCCAGCACCGGAGATCGGCTCTACGAGCAGTACTTC.

The chain joins TRBV7-3 to TRBJ2-3, with TRBD2 identical over 7 bases. Trimming cost V 2 bases and J 4 bases; bases outside gene matches: 6. The CDR3 sequence is 15 residues long. Germline V gene sequence: CDR1 SGHTA, CDR2 FQGTGA. CDR3 nucleotide sequence: TGTGCCAGCAGCTTATCGGGCGGGAGCGCAGATACGCAGTATTTT. It yields the protein CASSLSGGSADTQYF.

Many counts were recorded for this clone. The V call is TRBV10-2, the J call TRBJ2-1, with TRBD2 identical over 7 bases. This CDR3 region has 15 residues. Germline assignment: CDR1 WSHSY and CDR2 SAAADI. V was clipped by 1 base and J by 9 bases; unmatched bases: 9. The CDR3 DNA reads as TGCGCCAGCAGTGAGTTGGTGGGAGGGGCCGGTGAGCAGTTCTTC. This encodes CASSELVGGAGEQFF.

Only one count was recorded for this clone. The chain combines TRBV27 with TRBJ2-2; D is ambiguous. Looked up from germline, CDR1 is MNHEY and CDR2 is SMNVEV (reference sequence). The CDR3 spans 14 residues. V dropped 2 bases and J dropped 6 bases, with 10 bases sitting between them. CDR3 residues: CASSLNRNPGELFF. The DNA of the CDR3 is TGTGCCAGCAGTTTAAATCGTAACCCCGGGGAGCTGTTTTTT.

The chain employs TRBV7-9 and TRBJ2-5, with 10 bases lining up with TRBD2. The germline gives CDR1 SEHNR, CDR2 FQNEAQ (reference sequence). Trimming removed 4 bases from V and 0 bases from J; junction bases left unmatched: 11. This CDR3 region has 18 residues. The CDR3 here is CASSSPRRSGRDQETQYF. CDR3 DNA sequence: TGTGCCAGCAGCTCCCCGAGGAGGAGCGGGAGGGACCAAGAGACCCAGTACTTC.

V and J are TRBV15 and TRBJ2-2, with TRBD2 matching 13 bases. J lost 6 bases, V lost 0 bases, and 7 bases had no gene match. CDR1 and CDR2 (germline): LNHNV, YYDKDF (reference sequence). The CDR3 is made up of 18 amino acids. The CDR3 region is CATSRDQRLAGGSGELFF. Here the CDR3 DNA reads TGTGCCACCAGCAGAGATCAAAGACTAGCGGGAGGATCCGGGGAGCTGTTTTTT.

The rearrangement joins TRBV27 to TRBJ2-1; no reliable D call. Germline V gives CDR1 MNHEY, CDR2 SMNVEV (reference sequence). The CDR3 is 12 amino acids. V shed 2 bases and J shed 7 bases, with 6 bases lying between them. The DNA of the CDR3 is TGTGCCAGCAGTTTAATGGGGAATGAGCAGTTCTTC. Its protein is CASSLMGNEQFF.

The CDR3 sequence is CAISEVTYEQYF. Here the CDR3 DNA reads TGTGCCATCAGTGAGGTTACTTACGAGCAGTACTTC. The V and J genes are TRBV10-3 and TRBJ2-7; no firm D call. Trimming cost V 2 bases and J 4 bases, with 6 bases left between them. The CDR3 has 12 residues. The germline gives CDR1 ENHRY, CDR2 SYGVKD.